A single TCR beta chain is shown here with its context. This record belongs to a study of T cell changes during pregnancy in multiple sclerosis. Sequencing was performed with immunoSEQ multiplex PCR; in TCRdb, only in-frame clones are kept and a portion is missing. This sample has some 64,000 clones, with just under 90% found just once. Trimming shortened V by 11 bases and J by 4 bases, and 20 bases separated the two germline ends. The germline V gene encodes CDR1 SNHLY and CDR2 FYNNEI. CDR3 size: 14 residues. The chain couples TRBV2 to TRBJ1-1, with a possible D match to TRBD1 (6 bases). This sequence originates from a female donor in good health, enrolled as a control in a pregnancy study. Sequenced here: peripheral blood, sampled in the first trimester of pregnancy. The DNA for the CDR3 is TGTGCCGGTCCTTTAGGGGGTCGGGGCACTGAAGCTTTCTTT. It specifies CAGPLGGRGTEAFF. The variable domain in full, completed from reference TRBV2 and TRBJ1-1, reads EPEVTQTPSHQVTQMGQEVILRCVPISNHLYFYWYRQILGQKVEFLVSFYNNEISEKSEIFDDQFSVERPDGSNFTLKIRSTKLEDSAMYFCAGPLGGRGTEAFFGQGTRLTVV.